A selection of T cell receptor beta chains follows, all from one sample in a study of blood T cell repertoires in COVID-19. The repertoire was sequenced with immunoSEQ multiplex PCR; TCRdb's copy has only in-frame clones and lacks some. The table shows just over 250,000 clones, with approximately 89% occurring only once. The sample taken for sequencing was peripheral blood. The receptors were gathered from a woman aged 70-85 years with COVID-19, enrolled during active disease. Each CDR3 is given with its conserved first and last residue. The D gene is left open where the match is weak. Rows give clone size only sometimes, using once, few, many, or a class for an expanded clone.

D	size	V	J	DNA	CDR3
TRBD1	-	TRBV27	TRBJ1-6	TGTGCCAGCAGAAGCACAGGGGTGAGCTCACCCCTCCACTTT	CASRSTGVSSPLHF
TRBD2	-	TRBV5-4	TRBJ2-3	TGTGCCAGCAGCCGACGACTAGCGGGAGGAGTCACAGATACGCAGTATTTT	CASSRRLAGGVTDTQYF
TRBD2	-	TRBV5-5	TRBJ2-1	TGTGCCAGCAGCTTGGCCTTCGCGGGAGGGAGGTCCTACAATGAGCAGTTCTTC	CASSLAFAGGRSYNEQFF
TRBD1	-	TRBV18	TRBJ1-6	TGTGCCAGCTCACTAGGGGACAGTCAACGCTCACCCCTCCACTTT	CASSLGDSQRSPLHF
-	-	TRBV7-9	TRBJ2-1	TGTGCCAGCAGCTTATCTCTCCGCAATGAGCAGTTCTTC	CASSLSLRNEQFF
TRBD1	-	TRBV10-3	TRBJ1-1	TGTGCCATCAGGGACAGGGTAAGAACTGAAGCTTTCTTT	CAIRDRVRTEAFF
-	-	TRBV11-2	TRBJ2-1	TGTGCCAGCAGCTTAGGAAGCGGAGGGGTCAATGAGCAGTTCTTC	CASSLGSGGVNEQFF
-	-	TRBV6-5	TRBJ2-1	TGTGCCAGCAGTTACCAGGGGCCCCTGGGGAATGAGCAGTTCTTC	CASSYQGPLGNEQFF
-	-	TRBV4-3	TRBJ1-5	TGCGCCAGCAGCCAAGATCGCAGGCAGCCCCAGCATTTT	CASSQDRRQPQHF
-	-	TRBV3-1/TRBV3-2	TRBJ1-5	TGTGCGAGCGTTGGCAGTTACAATCAGCCCCAGCATTTT	CASVGSYNQPQHF
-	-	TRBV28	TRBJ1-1	TGTGCCAGCAAAAAAGGTGGCTCCCTGAGGACTGAAGCTTTCTTT	CASKKGGSLRTEAFF
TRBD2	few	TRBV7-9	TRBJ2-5	TGTGCCAGCAGCTCAGTCGGGGGAGGGCCGAGAGAGACCCAGTACTTC	CASSSVGGGPRETQYF